Listed below are T cell receptor beta chains from one sample, sequenced in a study of T-cell memory formation after mild COVID-19. TCRdb analysed the 5' RACE reads with MiXCR anew, one entry per CDR3 protein. This sample has about 350,000 distinct CDR3 sequences, with roughly 13% found just once. Specimen: PBMCs or a T cell subset sorted from them (not recorded which). These receptors were obtained from a man younger than 35 who had mild COVID-19 (a few samples of this study predate the infection). Cell type and time point are not known. Each CDR3 is given with its conserved first and last residue. The order of the fields is clone size, J gene, D gene, V gene, CDR3 protein, CDR3 DNA. A D gene is named only where the DNA matches it firmly. Rows may omit the clone size; those that give it use once, few, many or a size class.

abundance: NA; j_gene: TRBJ2-2; d_gene: NA; v_gene: TRBV6-5; CDR3aa: CASSYEFSHTGELFF; CDR3nt: TGTGCCAGCAGTTATGAGTTCAGCCACACCGGGGAGCTGTTTTTT
abundance: many; j_gene: TRBJ1-1; d_gene: NA; v_gene: TRBV20-1; CDR3aa: CSAPIVGLMNTEAFF; CDR3nt: TGCAGTGCCCCTATAGTCGGGCTAATGAACACTGAAGCTTTCTTT
abundance: NA; j_gene: TRBJ2-7; d_gene: NA; v_gene: TRBV2; CDR3aa: CASSLSYTSYEQYF; CDR3nt: TGTGCCAGCAGCCTATCTTATACCTCCTACGAGCAGTACTTC
abundance: NA; j_gene: TRBJ1-1; d_gene: TRBD1; v_gene: TRBV20-1; CDR3aa: CSADGTGRTEAFF; CDR3nt: TGCAGTGCTGACGGGACAGGAAGAACTGAAGCTTTCTTT
abundance: many; j_gene: TRBJ2-3; d_gene: NA; v_gene: TRBV7-9; CDR3aa: CASSLPQGLPDTQYF; CDR3nt: TGTGCCAGCAGCTTACCCCAGGGACTCCCAGATACGCAGTATTTT
abundance: NA; j_gene: TRBJ2-1; d_gene: NA; v_gene: TRBV6-2/TRBV6-3; CDR3aa: CASSYSQRGTLSDEQFF; CDR3nt: TGTGCCAGCAGTTACTCCCAACGGGGGACCCTGAGCGATGAGCAGTTCTTC
abundance: NA; j_gene: TRBJ2-1; d_gene: TRBD2; v_gene: TRBV7-2; CDR3aa: CASSPAPGLGPNEQFF; CDR3nt: TGTGCCAGCAGCCCAGCACCGGGACTAGGTCCCAATGAGCAGTTCTTC
abundance: NA; j_gene: TRBJ2-3; d_gene: NA; v_gene: TRBV9; CDR3aa: CASSEPWGGASTDTQYF; CDR3nt: TGTGCCAGCAGCGAGCCCTGGGGCGGAGCTAGCACAGATACGCAGTATTTT
abundance: NA; j_gene: TRBJ2-3; d_gene: NA; v_gene: TRBV10-1; CDR3aa: CASSGINTDTQYF; CDR3nt: TGCGCCAGCAGTGGAATCAACACAGATACGCAGTATTTT
abundance: few; j_gene: TRBJ2-1; d_gene: NA; v_gene: TRBV9; CDR3aa: CASSTRGPRKLFF; CDR3nt: TGTGCCAGCAGCACCCGAGGGCCAAGGAAGCTGTTCTTC
abundance: many; j_gene: TRBJ2-1; d_gene: NA; v_gene: TRBV29-1; CDR3aa: CSVLPRRDSYNEQFF; CDR3nt: TGCAGCGTCCTACCCCGGAGGGATTCCTACAATGAGCAGTTCTTC